This is a list of T cell receptor beta chains from one sample in a study of blood T cell repertoires in COVID-19. Using immunoSEQ multiplex PCR, the repertoire was profiled, and TCRdb retains in-frame clones only, with some absent. The table includes roughly 240,000 clones, around 87% detected once. The sequenced material came from peripheral blood. The receptor set was obtained from a woman under 40 who had recovered from COVID-19. Each CDR3 is given with its conserved first and last residue. The D gene is left open where the match is weak. Size tells how often a clone was seen (once, few, many) or the class of an expanded clone, and some rows leave it out.

V,D,size,J,DNA,CDR3
TRBV10-3,.,.,TRBJ2-5,TGTGCCATCTCTTCCCAGGTTGTAGAGACCCAGTACTTC,CAISSQVVETQYF
TRBV19,.,.,TRBJ2-2,TGTGCCAGTAGTGTCTCCGGGACACCGCAGCTCGGGGAGCTGTTTTTT,CASSVSGTPQLGELFF
TRBV4-1,.,.,TRBJ2-4,TGCGCCAGCAGCACTGACCTCCTCCAGGGAGCCAAAAACATTCAGTACTTC,CASSTDLLQGAKNIQYF
TRBV5-6,.,few,TRBJ1-2,TGTGCCAGCAGCTTGCGGCAGGGCAACTATGGCTACACCTTC,CASSLRQGNYGYTF
TRBV12-3/TRBV12-4,.,.,TRBJ1-6,TGTGCCAGCAGCCAGTTTTGGTATTCACCCCTCCACTTT,CASSQFWYSPLHF
TRBV6-5,.,.,TRBJ2-7,TGTGCCAGCACCCAGGGTTACGAGCAGTACTTC,CASTQGYEQYF
TRBV6-5,.,.,TRBJ2-2,TGTGCCAGCAGTTACTTCCAGGCCACCGGGGAGCTGTTTTTT,CASSYFQATGELFF
TRBV9,.,once,TRBJ1-6,TGTGCCAGCAGCGTAGGTGGTCAGATTAATTCACCCCTCCACTTT,CASSVGGQINSPLHF
TRBV19,.,.,TRBJ2-7,TGTGCCAGTAGAGGGGGATACGAGCAGTACTTC,CASRGGYEQYF
TRBV5-1,TRBD1,.,TRBJ1-2,TGCGCCAGCAGCCCCCGGGACAGGGGGATCTATGGCTACACCTTC,CASSPRDRGIYGYTF
TRBV7-3,.,.,TRBJ1-1,TGTGCCAGCAGCTTAACGGCAGGGGCGAACACTGAAGCTTTCTTT,CASSLTAGANTEAFF
TRBV12-3/TRBV12-4,.,.,TRBJ2-2,TGTGCCAGCTCCCTTTCGGGGGCCGGGGAGCTGTTTTTT,CASSLSGAGELFF
TRBV2,TRBD2,few,TRBJ2-7,TGTGCCAGCAGTTGGCTGGCGGGGGGCTCCTACGAGCAGTACTTC,CASSWLAGGSYEQYF
TRBV19,TRBD1,few,TRBJ1-5,TGTGCCAGTAGCCAGCAGGGACAGGGGGCTATCGGCAATCAGCCCCAGCATTTT,CASSQQGQGAIGNQPQHF
TRBV4-2,.,.,TRBJ2-5,TGTGCCAGCAGCCAAGAGGAGGGGATGGAGACCCAGTACTTC,CASSQEEGMETQYF
TRBV4-2,TRBD1,.,TRBJ1-1,TGTGCCAGCAGCCAAGGACGCCAGGGGGCCGACGGGACTGAAGCTTTCTTT,CASSQGRQGADGTEAFF
TRBV19,TRBD2,.,TRBJ2-3,TGTGCCAGTAGTACCTCTAGCGGGGGGGGATTCCTCACAGATACGCAGTATTTT,CASSTSSGGGFLTDTQYF
TRBV5-4,.,.,TRBJ2-1,TGTGCCAGCAGCTTGGCCAAAGGTCAAGGCAGCGATGAGCAGTTCTTC,CASSLAKGQGSDEQFF
TRBV30,.,.,TRBJ2-7,TGTGCCTGGCATGACAGCTCCTACGAGCAGTACTTC,CAWHDSSYEQYF
TRBV19,.,.,TRBJ1-1,TGTGCCAGTACCCCAGAGGCCGGAGGCACTGAAGCTTTCTTT,CASTPEAGGTEAFF
TRBV27,TRBD2,.,TRBJ2-7,TGTGCCAGCAGTCCCTCCGGGACTATCCACGAGCAGTACTTC,CASSPSGTIHEQYF
TRBV7-2,.,.,TRBJ2-7,TGTGCCAGCAGCTTAACAGGGCCCTCCTACGAGCAGTACTTC,CASSLTGPSYEQYF
TRBV7-9,.,once,TRBJ2-1,TGTGCCAGCAGCTTAGAAAGGGAGCCAGCATACAATGAGCAGTTCTTC,CASSLEREPAYNEQFF
TRBV27,TRBD2,.,TRBJ2-7,TGTGCCAGCAGTTCCTCGCGGGGGGACAGCGGGGGGTACGAGCAGTACTTC,CASSSSRGDSGGYEQYF
TRBV7-3,TRBD2,.,TRBJ2-2,TGTGCCAGCAGCCCTCTAGCGGGGGGAAGGAAGGCCGGGGAGCTGTTTTTT,CASSPLAGGRKAGELFF
TRBV19,.,.,TRBJ1-5,TGTGCCAGTAGTATCGAGGGTGGTCAGCCCCAGCATTTT,CASSIEGGQPQHF
TRBV12-3/TRBV12-4,.,.,TRBJ2-3,TGTGCCAGCAGTATGAGTGCAGATACGCAGTATTTT,CASSMSADTQYF
TRBV10-3,.,.,TRBJ1-2,TGTGCCATCAGTGATGGGAGGCTCTTTGGCTACACCTTC,CAISDGRLFGYTF
TRBV18,TRBD1,.,TRBJ1-1,TGTGCCACCCCGCAGACAGGGGTGTTTTACCCCGTGAACACTGAAGCTTTCTTT,CATPQTGVFYPVNTEAFF
TRBV2,.,.,TRBJ2-2,TGTGCCAGCACCGGGACATCCCGTAGGGAGCTGTTTTTT,CASTGTSRRELFF
TRBV7-9,.,once,TRBJ1-4,TGTGCCAGCAGCCCCAGACTCCAAGAAAATGAAAAACTGTTTTTT,CASSPRLQENEKLFF